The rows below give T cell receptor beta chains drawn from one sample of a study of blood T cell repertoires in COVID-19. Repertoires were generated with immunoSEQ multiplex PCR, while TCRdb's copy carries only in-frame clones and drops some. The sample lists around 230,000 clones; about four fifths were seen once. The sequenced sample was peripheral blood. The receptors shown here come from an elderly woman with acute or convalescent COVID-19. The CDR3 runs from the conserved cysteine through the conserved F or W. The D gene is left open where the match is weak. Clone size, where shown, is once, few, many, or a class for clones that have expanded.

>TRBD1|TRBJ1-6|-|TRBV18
TGTGCCAGCTCACCACGGCAGGGGGATAATTCACCCCTCCACTTT
CASSPRQGDNSPLHF
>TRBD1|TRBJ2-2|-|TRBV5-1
TGCGCCAGCAGCTCCTACAGGGGGGACACCGGGGAGCTGTTTTTT
CASSSYRGDTGELFF
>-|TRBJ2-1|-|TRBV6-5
TGTGCCAGCAGTCAGGACCAGGGTTCCTACAATGAGCAGTTCTTC
CASSQDQGSYNEQFF
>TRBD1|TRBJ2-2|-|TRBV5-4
TGTGCCAGCAGCTTGAGTGCAAAGGGGGCTAGCGGGGAGCTGTTTTTT
CASSLSAKGASGELFF
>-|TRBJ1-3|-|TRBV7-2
TGTGCCAGCAGCCTTCGGTCAGGGCCTGGAAACACCATATATTTT
CASSLRSGPGNTIYF
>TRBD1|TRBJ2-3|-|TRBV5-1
TGCGCCAGCAGCTTGGAAGGCAGGGGGCGGCGGAGGACTAGCACAGATACGCAGTATTTT
CASSLEGRGRRRTSTDTQYF
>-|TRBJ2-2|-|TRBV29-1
TGCAGCGTTGTCCCCGGCACCGGGGAGCTGTTTTTT
CSVVPGTGELFF
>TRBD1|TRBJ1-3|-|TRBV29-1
TGCAGCGTTGCAGGGGGTGGTGGAAACACCATATATTTT
CSVAGGGGNTIYF
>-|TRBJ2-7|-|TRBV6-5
TGTGCCAGCAGAAGGGAGCAGGGAGGATCCTACGAGCAGTACTTC
CASRREQGGSYEQYF
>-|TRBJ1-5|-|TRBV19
TGTGCCAGTAGTATCGGGACTGGGCAACCGAATAGCAATCAGCCCCAGCATTTT
CASSIGTGQPNSNQPQHF
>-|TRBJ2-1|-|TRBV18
TGTGCCAGCTCACCTCCGGGATCGGTCTACAATGAGCAGTTCTTC
CASSPPGSVYNEQFF
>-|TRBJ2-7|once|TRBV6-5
TGTGCCAGCAGTTACTCGGGGCAGGGGACCTACGAGCAGTACTTC
CASSYSGQGTYEQYF
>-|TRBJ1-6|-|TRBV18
TGTGCCAGCTCACCAAAGGGACACCTCGATTCACCCCTCCACTTT
CASSPKGHLDSPLHF
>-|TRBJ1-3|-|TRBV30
TGTGCCTGGAGCCGAGGGAGGCCCGGTCTCTCTGGAAACACCATATATTTT
CAWSRGRPGLSGNTIYF
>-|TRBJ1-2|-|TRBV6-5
TGTGCCAGCAGGTTACAGGGCGATGACTATGGCTACACCTTC
CASRLQGDDYGYTF
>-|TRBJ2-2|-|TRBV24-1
TGTGCCACCAGTGATGTGGGACAGAACACCGGGGAGCTGTTTTTT
CATSDVGQNTGELFF
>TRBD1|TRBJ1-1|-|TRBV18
TGTGCCAGCTCACCAATGACAGGGAATGGTAACACTGAAGCTTTCTTT
CASSPMTGNGNTEAFF
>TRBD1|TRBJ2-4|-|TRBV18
TGTGCCAGCTCACTGGTCGGACAGGGGAACGGCATTCAGTACTTC
CASSLVGQGNGIQYF
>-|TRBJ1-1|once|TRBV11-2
TGTGCCAGCAGCTTAGGGCAGGGCTCGAACACTGAAGCTTTCTTT
CASSLGQGSNTEAFF
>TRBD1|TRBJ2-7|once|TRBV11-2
TGTGCCAGCAGCAAGCGACTTACCCCAGGGGGCATCGCCGACGAGCAGTACTTC
CASSKRLTPGGIADEQYF
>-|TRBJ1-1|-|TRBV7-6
TGTGCCAGCAGCTTAAGTTCGGGGAACACTGAAGCTTTCTTT
CASSLSSGNTEAFF
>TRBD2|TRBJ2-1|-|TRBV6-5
TGTGCCAGCAGAGGGACTACGACCCCCAGTGAGCAGTTCTTC
CASRGTTTPSEQFF
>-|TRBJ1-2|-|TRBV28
TGTGCCAGCAGGGGCACCATTTATGGCTACACCTTC
CASRGTIYGYTF
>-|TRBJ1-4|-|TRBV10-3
TGTGCCATCAGTGACGCACCGGCAACTAATGAAAAACTGTTTTTT
CAISDAPATNEKLFF
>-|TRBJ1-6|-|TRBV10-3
TGTGCCATCGGTCCCGCCGAGGAGAATTCACCCCTCCACTTT
CAIGPAEENSPLHF
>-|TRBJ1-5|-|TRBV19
TGTGCCAGTAGTGCCCTCAGTAGCAATCAGCCCCAGCATTTT
CASSALSSNQPQHF
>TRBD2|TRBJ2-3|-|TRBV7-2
TGTGCCAGCAGCTCGAGGACTAGCGGGGGGGCAGATACGCAGTATTTT
CASSSRTSGGADTQYF
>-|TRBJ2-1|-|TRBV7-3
TGTGCCAGCAGCCGGCGACCGGGGAATGAGCAGTTCTTC
CASSRRPGNEQFF
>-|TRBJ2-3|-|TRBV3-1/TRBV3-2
TGTGCCGTAGGGGGGGCCCGCACAGATACGCAGTATTTT
CAVGGARTDTQYF
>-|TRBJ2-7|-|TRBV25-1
TGTGCCAGCAGTGTAGGTCGGGGCGAGCAGTACTTC
CASSVGRGEQYF
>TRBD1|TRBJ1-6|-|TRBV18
TGTGCCAGCTCAGCAGGACAGGGATCCCGCTCACCCCTCCACTTT
CASSAGQGSRSPLHF
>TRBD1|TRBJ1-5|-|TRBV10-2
TGCGCCAGCAGTGATGGGCAGGGGGCGACAATTCCTTATAGCAATCAGCCCCAGCATTTT
CASSDGQGATIPYSNQPQHF
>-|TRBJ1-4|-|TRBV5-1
TGCGCCAGCAGCTTGGCCGGGGGGATAGGTGAAAAACTGTTTTTT
CASSLAGGIGEKLFF
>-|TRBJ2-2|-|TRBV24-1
TGTGCCACCAGTGACCCGGGACATGCGAACACCGGGGAGCTGTTTTTT
CATSDPGHANTGELFF
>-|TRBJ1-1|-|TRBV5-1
TGCGCCAGCAGCTTGCCCAGTGTGTCCGGGGATACTGAAGCTTTCTTT
CASSLPSVSGDTEAFF
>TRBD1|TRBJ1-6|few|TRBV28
TGTGCCAGCAGTTTATCTACAGGGGGCGCTTCACCCCTCCACTTT
CASSLSTGGASPLHF
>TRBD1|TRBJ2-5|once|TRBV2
TGTGCCAGCAGTGAAAGGAGACAGGGGGCGGGGGAGACCCAGTACTTC
CASSERRQGAGETQYF
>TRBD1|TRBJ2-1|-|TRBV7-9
TGTGCCAGCAGCTTAGTGCGTGTATTGGGACAGGGGTACAATGAGCAGTTCTTC
CASSLVRVLGQGYNEQFF
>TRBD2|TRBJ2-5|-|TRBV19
TGTGCCACCGCGACTAGCGGGGGGGCGCCGGAGACCCAGTACTTC
CATATSGGAPETQYF
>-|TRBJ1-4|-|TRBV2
TGTGCCAGCAGGCAGGAAAACGCTAATGAAAAACTGTTTTTT
CASRQENANEKLFF
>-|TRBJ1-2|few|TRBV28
TGTGCCAGCAGTCCCCGCGGGGTCTATGGCTACACCTTC
CASSPRGVYGYTF
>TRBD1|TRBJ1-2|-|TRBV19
TGTGCCAGTAGTACAGGGGGACTGTTTGGCTACACCTTC
CASSTGGLFGYTF
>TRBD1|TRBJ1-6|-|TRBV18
TGTGCCAGCTCACCGGACAGGGGTAATTCACCCCTCCACTTT
CASSPDRGNSPLHF
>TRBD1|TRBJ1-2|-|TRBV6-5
TGTGCCAGCAGGGGTGGAACGACAGGGACGGAGGGCTACACCTTC
CASRGGTTGTEGYTF
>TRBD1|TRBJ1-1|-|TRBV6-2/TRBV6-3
TGTGCCAGCAGTTCGAACCACAGGGGAGGAGGCACTGAAGCTTTCTTT
CASSSNHRGGGTEAFF
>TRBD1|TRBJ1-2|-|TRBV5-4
TGTGCCAGCAGCCCTGCGGGACAGGGGCTTAACTATGGCTACACCTTC
CASSPAGQGLNYGYTF
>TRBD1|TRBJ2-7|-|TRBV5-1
TGCGCCAGCAGCTTAGGACAGGGCTTGGGCGAGCAGTACTTC
CASSLGQGLGEQYF
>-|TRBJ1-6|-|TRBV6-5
TGTGCCAGCAGATTAGACAGTAATTCACCCCTCCACTTT
CASRLDSNSPLHF
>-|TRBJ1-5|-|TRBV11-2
TGTGCCAGCAGCCTTCGTCAGGGATTCAATCAGCCCCAGCATTTT
CASSLRQGFNQPQHF
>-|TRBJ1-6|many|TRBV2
TGTGCCAGCAGTGAAGGCATAGGGCAGGGAGGTTCACCCCTCCACTTT
CASSEGIGQGGSPLHF
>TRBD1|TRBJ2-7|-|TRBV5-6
TGTGCCAGCAGCTTGGAGGGACAGGGGACCCACGAGCAGTACTTC
CASSLEGQGTHEQYF
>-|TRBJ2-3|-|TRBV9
TGTGCCAGCAGCCCAATGGTGGGGGGAGATACGCAGTATTTT
CASSPMVGGDTQYF
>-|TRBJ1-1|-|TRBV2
TGTGCCAGCCACAGGGAGGGGAACACTGAAGCTTTCTTT
CASHREGNTEAFF
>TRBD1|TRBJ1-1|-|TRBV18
TGTGCCAGCTCGGCCGGGACAGCCAACACTGAAGCTTTCTTT
CASSAGTANTEAFF
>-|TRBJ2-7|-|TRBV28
TGTGCCAGCAGTCCCCGATCCTGGAAGACAAAACCTCCCTACGAGCAGTACTTC
CASSPRSWKTKPPYEQYF
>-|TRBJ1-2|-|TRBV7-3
TGTGCCAGCAGCTTAAGGGAGGGGAAGGGCTACACCTTC
CASSLREGKGYTF
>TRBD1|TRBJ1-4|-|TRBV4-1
TGCGCCAGCAGCCCCACAGGGGGCCCAACTAATGAAAAACTGTTTTTT
CASSPTGGPTNEKLFF
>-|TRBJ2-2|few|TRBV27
TGTGCCAGCAGTTTTCGGGGGGCCATTATCATAAACACCGGGGAGCTGTTTTTT
CASSFRGAIIINTGELFF
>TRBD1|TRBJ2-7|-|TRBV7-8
TGTGCCAGCAGCCAGAAGGGGGACAGCACCTACGAGCAGTACTTC
CASSQKGDSTYEQYF